Listed below are T cell receptor beta chains from one sample, sequenced in a study of chemoradiotherapy in HPV16-positive cancers. The table came from immunoSEQ multiplex PCR; TCRdb's copy has only in-frame clones and leaves some out. Of over 10,000 clones listed, nearly 90% were seen once; the top ten hold more than 20%. Sample: blood, taken from a patient who underwent chemoradiotherapy. The source is a human donor with HPV-associated anogenital cancer. CDR3s include the opening cysteine and the closing phenylalanine or tryptophan. The order of the fields is V gene, D gene, J gene, clone size, CDR3 protein, CDR3 DNA. The D gene is left open where the match is weak. Part of the rows lack a size; the others show once, few, many or a class for expanded clones.

v_gene: TRBV18; d_gene: .; j_gene: TRBJ2-3; abundance: .; CDR3aa: CASSPGTRSTDTQYF; CDR3nt: TGTGCCAGCTCACCTGGGACACGCAGCACAGATACGCAGTATTTT
v_gene: TRBV7-4; d_gene: TRBD2; j_gene: TRBJ2-7; abundance: once; CDR3aa: CASSLLAGDSYEQYF; CDR3nt: TGTGCCAGCAGCTTACTAGCGGGGGACTCCTACGAGCAGTACTTC
v_gene: TRBV9; d_gene: .; j_gene: TRBJ2-1; abundance: .; CDR3aa: CASSVVTSYNEQFF; CDR3nt: TGTGCCAGCAGCGTAGTGACTAGTTACAATGAGCAGTTCTTC
v_gene: TRBV6-5; d_gene: .; j_gene: TRBJ2-1; abundance: .; CDR3aa: CASKGLGARNEQFF; CDR3nt: TGTGCCAGCAAGGGTCTGGGGGCCCGCAATGAGCAGTTCTTC
v_gene: TRBV7-2; d_gene: .; j_gene: TRBJ2-4; abundance: .; CDR3aa: CASQPQGGYAKNIQYF; CDR3nt: TGTGCCAGCCAACCGCAGGGGGGGTACGCCAAAAACATTCAGTACTTC
v_gene: TRBV5-6; d_gene: .; j_gene: TRBJ1-6; abundance: .; CDR3aa: CASSFTGYNSPLHF; CDR3nt: TGTGCCAGCAGCTTTACAGGATATAATTCACCCCTCCACTTT
v_gene: TRBV15; d_gene: .; j_gene: TRBJ2-5; abundance: .; CDR3aa: CATSRDLGRETQYF; CDR3nt: TGTGCCACCAGCAGAGATCTCGGGAGAGAGACCCAGTACTTC
v_gene: TRBV12-5; d_gene: TRBD1; j_gene: TRBJ2-1; abundance: .; CDR3aa: CASGLDQTGEQFF; CDR3nt: TGTGCTAGTGGTTTGGACCAGACAGGGGAGCAGTTCTTC
v_gene: TRBV28; d_gene: TRBD2; j_gene: TRBJ2-3; abundance: .; CDR3aa: CASSLRGGADTQYF; CDR3nt: TGTGCCAGCAGTTTAAGGGGAGGGGCAGATACGCAGTATTTT
v_gene: TRBV18; d_gene: .; j_gene: TRBJ2-6; abundance: once; CDR3aa: CASSLGISGANVLTF; CDR3nt: TGTGCCAGCTCACTAGGGATCTCTGGGGCCAACGTCCTGACTTTC
v_gene: TRBV16; d_gene: TRBD1; j_gene: TRBJ2-7; abundance: .; CDR3aa: CASSQSWGQGHYEQYF; CDR3nt: TGTGCCAGCAGCCAATCGTGGGGACAGGGGCACTACGAGCAGTACTTC
v_gene: TRBV4-3; d_gene: .; j_gene: TRBJ1-2; abundance: .; CDR3aa: CASSQDHGSANYGYTF; CDR3nt: TGCGCCAGCAGCCAAGATCATGGCAGTGCTAACTATGGCTACACCTTC
v_gene: TRBV7-9; d_gene: .; j_gene: TRBJ1-4; abundance: .; CDR3aa: CASSFLLENEKLFF; CDR3nt: TGTGCCAGCAGCTTTCTGCTGGAGAATGAAAAACTGTTTTTT
v_gene: TRBV7-2; d_gene: .; j_gene: TRBJ2-3; abundance: .; CDR3aa: CASSLGQTDTQYF; CDR3nt: TGTGCCAGCAGCTTAGGACAGACAGATACGCAGTATTTT
v_gene: TRBV5-1; d_gene: .; j_gene: TRBJ2-7; abundance: .; CDR3aa: CASSGGTYEQYF; CDR3nt: TGCGCCAGCAGCGGAGGGACGTACGAGCAGTACTTC
v_gene: TRBV19; d_gene: .; j_gene: TRBJ1-2; abundance: .; CDR3aa: CASSITGGADGYTF; CDR3nt: TGTGCCAGTAGTATAACCGGGGGCGCTGACGGCTACACCTTC
v_gene: TRBV6-4; d_gene: TRBD1; j_gene: TRBJ2-1; abundance: .; CDR3aa: CASSAQGDSHSGIGEQFF; CDR3nt: TGTGCCAGCAGTGCGCAGGGGGATTCTCATTCCGGGATCGGTGAGCAGTTCTTC
v_gene: TRBV7-8; d_gene: TRBD2; j_gene: TRBJ2-5; abundance: once; CDR3aa: CASSAWGLAGEETQYF; CDR3nt: TGTGCCAGCAGCGCATGGGGACTAGCGGGAGAAGAGACCCAGTACTTC
v_gene: TRBV2; d_gene: TRBD1; j_gene: TRBJ1-2; abundance: .; CDR3aa: CASSPDRSIYGYTF; CDR3nt: TGTGCCAGCAGTCCGGACAGGTCCATCTATGGCTACACCTTC